Following are 23 T cell receptor beta chains from one sample sequenced in a study of CD8+ T cells in alopecia areata. Reverse transcribed after extraction, RNA yielded cDNA as the sequencing template. Libraries were prepared by immunoSEQ multiplex PCR; TCRdb keeps only in-frame clonotypes and omits some of them. There are approximately 210,000 clones in the sample; 45% to 65% occur only once, and 3% to 4% lies in the top ten. Sample treatment: oral pan-JAK inhibitor, 5-10 mg twice daily. Sequences were derived from CD4+ T cells sorted from blood, sampled at week 4, from a patient treated with tofacitinib. The receptors shown here come from a human donor with alopecia areata.

There are a few counts of this clone. This specimen includes other DNA sequences encoding the same CDR3. The chain carries TRBV29-1 and TRBJ1-5, with D unclear. V lost 4 bases, J lost 0 bases, and 7 bases lay in between. Looked up from germline, CDR1 is SQVTM and CDR2 is ANQGSEA. The CDR3 runs 13 residues. The CDR3 bases are TGCAGCGTTGGTGAAAATAGCAATCAGCCCCAGCATTTT. The encoded protein is CSVGENSNQPQHF.

In this sample, this clone turned up a few times. The chain recombines TRBV5-1 with TRBJ2-2, with TRBD1 identical over 8 bases. The CDR3 length is 15 residues. Germline lookup yields CDR1 SGHRS and CDR2 YFSETQ. The junction had 2 bases not matched to a gene; V was cut back by 4 bases and J by 0 bases. CDR3 sequence (DNA): TGCGCCAGCAGCCCGACAGGGGCGAACACCGGGGAGCTGTTTTTT. Amino acid sequence: CASSPTGANTGELFF.

This clone was found once. The chain recombines TRBV4-1 with TRBJ1-1; no firm D call. Per germline, CDR1 MGHRA and CDR2 YSYEKL. The germline V and J ends were trimmed by 0 bases and 5 bases, with 7 bases remaining between them. The CDR3 contains 13 residues. In DNA, the CDR3 is TGCGCCAGCAGCCAAGATCGAGAGACTGAAGCTTTCTTT. Its translation: CASSQDRETEAFF.

V usage is TRBV30 and J usage is TRBJ1-1; TRBD1 might be the D (6 bases). Trimming cost V 0 bases and J 10 bases, with 15 bases left between them. The CDR3 consists of 13 residues. The germline V gene has CDR1 GTSNPN and CDR2 SVGIG (reference sequence). The CDR3 sequence: CAWSVQGGSLAFF. The DNA for the CDR3 is TGTGCCTGGAGTGTCCAAGGGGGTTCGCTAGCTTTCTTT.

The V call is TRBV4-1, the J call TRBJ2-3; D is ambiguous. V gave up 0 bases and J gave up 0 bases, with 10 bases separating them. The CDR3 consists of 16 residues. CDR1 and CDR2 from the germline V gene are MGHRA and YSYEKL. The CDR3 sequence: CASSQDVAGSTDTQYF. As DNA, the CDR3 is TGCGCCAGCAGCCAAGACGTTGCAGGTAGCACAGATACGCAGTATTTT.

The chain links TRBV29-1 to TRBJ1-5; 7 nucleotides match TRBD1. In germline, CDR1 is SQVTM, CDR2 ANQGSEA. J gave up 7 bases and V 4 bases, and 10 bases lay outside the gene matches. The CDR3 runs 14 residues. The CDR3 here is CSVGERQGGQPQHF. In DNA, the CDR3 is TGCAGCGTTGGCGAGAGACAGGGTGGACAGCCCCAGCATTTT.

This sequence joins TRBV25-1 and TRBJ2-7; D is perhaps TRBD1 (5 bases). Germline CDR1 MGHDK, CDR2 SYGVNS. Trimming shortened V by 4 bases and J by 2 bases, and 12 bases separated the two germline ends. The CDR3 is 14 residues long. The CDR3 sequence is CASSARVATYEQYF. The CDR3 DNA reads TGTGCCAGCAGTGCCAGGGTAGCAACCTACGAGCAGTACTTC.

The chain recombines TRBV5-4 with TRBJ1-1; D is undetermined. V was clipped by 5 bases and J by 8 bases, with 16 bases between them. The germline CDR1 and CDR2 sequences are SGHNT and YYREEE (reference sequence). This CDR3 spans 13 amino acids. The DNA of the CDR3 is TGTGCCAGCAGTTTTAATTCTCGGCACGAAGCTTTCTTT. Its translation: CASSFNSRHEAFF.

The CDR3, as DNA: TGTGCCTGGACCCCTTGGGACACTGAAGCTTTCTTT. Amino acids: CAWTPWDTEAFF. V is TRBV30 and J is TRBJ1-1; D not resolved. The germline CDR1 and CDR2 sequences are GTSNPN and SVGIG (reference sequence). V lost 4 bases and J lost 3, with 9 bases in between. CDR3 length equals 12 residues.

The genes are TRBV9 and TRBJ1-6; maybe TRBD1 (5 bases). Trimming cost V 4 bases and J 10 bases, with 21 bases left between them. CDR1 SGDLS and CDR2 YYNGEE come from the germline V gene. There are 16 residues in the CDR3. The CDR3 is CASSPHLQGIDSPLHF. The CDR3 bases are TGTGCCAGCAGCCCCCATCTCCAGGGAATCGACTCACCCCTCCACTTT.

This clone came up a few times. The chain combines TRBV19 with TRBJ2-1, with TRBD2 identical over 13 bases. Germline values: CDR1 LNHDA, CDR2 SQIVND (reference sequence). This CDR3 contains 13 residues. Germline trimming cut 8 bases from V and 10 bases from J; bases unmatched to any gene: 5. CDR3 protein: CASRGLAGREQFF. The CDR3, as DNA: TGTGCCAGTCGGGGACTAGCGGGAAGGGAGCAGTTCTTC. Full variable domain (missing parts from reference TRBV19 and TRBJ2-1): DGGITQSPKYLFRKEGQNVTLSCEQNLNHDAMYWYRQDPGQGLRLIYYSQIVNDFQKGDIAEGYSVSREKKESFPLTVTSAQKNPTAFYLCASRGLAGREQFFGPGTRLTVL.

The chain links TRBV2 to TRBJ2-5; D may be TRBD1 (6 bases). This CDR3 spans 13 amino acids. V was trimmed by 8 bases and J by 0 bases, leaving 10 bases between them. The germline CDR1 and CDR2 sequences are SNHLY and FYNNEI. CDR3 protein: CASGRGYQETQYF. As DNA, the CDR3 is TGTGCCAGCGGCAGGGGATACCAAGAGACCCAGTACTTC.

The chain carries TRBV29-1 and TRBJ2-7; 7 bases are a match to TRBD1. The CDR3 sequence is 14 residues long. V lost 1 base and J lost 3; bases outside the gene matches: 6. CDR1 and CDR2 (germline): SQVTM, ANQGSEA. This chain's CDR3 is CSVEAAGGFYEQYF. CDR3 DNA: TGCAGCGTTGAAGCGGCAGGGGGTTTCTACGAGCAGTACTTC.

This clone was detected a few times. V usage is TRBV18 and J usage is TRBJ1-2; D is possibly TRBD1 (5 bases). Trimming took 6 bases from V and 3 from J, leaving 11 bases between them. From germline, CDR1 is KGHSH and CDR2 LQKENI. The CDR3 is 13 residues long. CDR3 in DNA: TGTGCCAGCTCCGCGGGGGGGGACTATGGCTACACCTTC. Its translation: CASSAGGDYGYTF.

The CDR3, as DNA: TGTGCCTGGATGAGGGTTGGGTCACCCCTCCACTTT. This translates into CAWMRVGSPLHF. The V call is TRBV30, the J call TRBJ1-6; D is ambiguous. In germline, CDR1 is GTSNPN, CDR2 SVGIG (reference sequence). CDR3 length equals 12 residues. V shed 4 bases and J shed 10 bases, with 11 bases lying between them.

As for this clone: Other DNA sequences in the sample encode the same CDR3. J is TRBJ2-3 and V is TRBV6-5; maybe TRBD2 (5 bases). This CDR3 region has 13 residues. CDR1 is MNHEY, CDR2 SVGAGI, per germline. V lost 6 bases and J 0 bases, leaving 7 bases between the germline ends. CDR3 region: CASSRGSTDTQYF. DNA of the CDR3: TGTGCCAGCAGCAGAGGGAGCACAGATACGCAGTATTTT.

The chain uses TRBV29-1 and TRBJ2-5, with TRBD1 matching 8 bases. The J segment lost 4 bases and the V segment lost 6 bases, leaving 7 bases of the junction unmatched. The CDR3 is 13 residues long. Germline-derived CDR1 and CDR2 are SQVTM and ANQGSEA. CDR3 bases: TGCAGCGTCACCGGACAGGGAGGAGAGACCCAGTACTTC. Residues: CSVTGQGGETQYF. Full variable domain (rest looked up from reference TRBV29-1 and TRBJ2-5): SAVISQKPSRDICQRGTSLTIQCQVDSQVTMMFWYRQQPGQSLTLIATANQGSEATYESGFVIDKFPISRPNLTFSTLTVSNMSPEDSSIYLCSVTGQGGETQYFGPGTRLLVL.

V and J are TRBV6-5 and TRBJ2-7; TRBD1 matches at 8 bases. V shed 5 bases, J shed 6 bases, and the junction held 6 bases outside the gene matches. Germline assignment: CDR1 MNHEY and CDR2 SVGAGI. The CDR3 length is 13 residues. CDR3 DNA: TGTGCCAGCAGTGCCCTAGACAGGGGCGAGCAGTACTTC. Its translation: CASSALDRGEQYF.

The chain's CDR3 is CASSQPNDRDGNTIYF. Written as DNA, the CDR3 is TGTGCCAGCAGCCAGCCTAATGACAGGGATGGAAACACCATATATTTT. V and J are TRBV7-2 and TRBJ1-3; 7 bases agree with TRBD1. Germline-derived CDR1 and CDR2 are SGHTA and FQGNSA. The V gene end was trimmed by 5 bases and the J gene end by 3 bases; junction bases not matched to a gene: 10. This CDR3 spans 16 amino acids.

The V call is TRBV7-2, the J call TRBJ1-2; D is undetermined. CDR1 SGHTA and CDR2 FQGNSA come from the germline V gene. The V end lost 1 base, the J end lost 13 bases, and 13 bases lay between the germline ends. The CDR3 length is 12 residues. The CDR3 DNA sequence: TGTGCCAGCAGCTTAGGGGGATCAGGTACCACCTTC. Residues: CASSLGGSGTTF. The variable domain in full, completed from reference TRBV7-2 and TRBJ1-2, reads GAGVSQSPSNKVTEKGKDVELRCDPISGHTALYWYRQSLGQGLEFLIYFQGNSAPDKSGLPSDRFSAERTGGSVSTLTIQRTQQEDSAVYLCASSLGGSGTTFGSGTRLTVV.

This CDR3 is CAWSVLGQTYEQYF. CDR3 coding DNA: TGTGCCTGGAGTGTACTTGGGCAGACTTACGAGCAGTACTTC. V is TRBV30 and J is TRBJ2-7, with unresolved D. The ends were cut back, 0 bases at V and 4 bases at J, with 13 bases in the middle. Per the germline V gene, CDR1 is GTSNPN and CDR2 is SVGIG (reference sequence). This CDR3 has 14 amino acids.

V usage is TRBV20-1 and J usage is TRBJ2-2; D is unresolved. The germline CDR1 and CDR2 sequences are DFQATT and SNEGSKA (reference sequence). The CDR3 length is 11 residues. Trimming cost V 6 bases and J 4 bases, with 6 bases left between them. The CDR3 coding sequence is TGCAGTGCCCCCTCCACCGGGGAGCTGTTTTTT. Protein: CSAPSTGELFF.

This clone was picked up a small number of times. V and J are TRBV6-6 and TRBJ2-6, with unresolved D. Germline-derived CDR1 and CDR2 are MNHNY and SVGAGI (reference sequence). The CDR3 length is 15 residues. V shed 5 bases and J shed 3 bases, with 11 bases lying between them. In DNA form, the CDR3 reads TGTGCCAGCAGTGCCGGGCGACGTGGGGCCAACGTCCTGACTTTC. Amino acids: CASSAGRRGANVLTF.